The present T cell receptor beta chain was sequenced within a study of PD-1 blockade in classical Hodgkin lymphoma. About the study: Patients received nivolumab 3 mg/kg intravenously every 2 weeks. Regarding the study as a whole: Reported findings placed baseline TCR diversity lower in newly diagnosed patients (compared with healthy donors). Patients were excluded if nivolumab began under 1 year after ASCT (the autologous transplant). Significant TCR diversity gains by C4D1 occurred in CD4+ but not CD8+ cells.

Every patient had relapsed following autologous stem cell transplantation, and cohorts differed in brentuximab vedotin exposure. The V and J ends lost 6 bases and 11 bases respectively, with 25 bases between them. This CDR3 is built from 15 residues. Germline V gene lookup returns CDR1 MNHNS and CDR2 SASEGT. This clone was seen a few times. Its target is unknown. Data came from immunoSEQ multiplex PCR; TCRdb stores just in-frame clones and leaves some out. The sample has around 13,000 clones, about 80% seen once. The sequence came from a human donor with classical Hodgkin lymphoma. Sequencing used peripheral blood mononuclear cells (PBMCs), obtained at baseline. This chain links TRBV6-1 with TRBJ1-1; the D is unclear. The CDR3 sequence: CASRSPSMGTPTAFF. Here the CDR3 DNA reads TGTGCCAGCAGATCCCCTTCGATGGGTACCCCTACGGCTTTCTTT.